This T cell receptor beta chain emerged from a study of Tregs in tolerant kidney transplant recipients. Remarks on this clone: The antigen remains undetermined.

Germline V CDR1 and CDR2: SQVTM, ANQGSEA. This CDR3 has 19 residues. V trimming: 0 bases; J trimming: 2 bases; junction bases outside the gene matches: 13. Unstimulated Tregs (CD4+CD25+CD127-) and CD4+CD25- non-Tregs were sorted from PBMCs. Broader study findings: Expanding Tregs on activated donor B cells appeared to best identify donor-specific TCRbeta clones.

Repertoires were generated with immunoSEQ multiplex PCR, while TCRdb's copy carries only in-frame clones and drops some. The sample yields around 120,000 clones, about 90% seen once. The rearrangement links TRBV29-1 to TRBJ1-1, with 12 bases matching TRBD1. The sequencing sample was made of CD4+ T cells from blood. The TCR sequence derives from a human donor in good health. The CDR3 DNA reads TGCAGCGTTGAAGATCCAGGTGGGGACAGGGGGCAGGGAAACACTGAAGCTTTCTTT. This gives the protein CSVEDPGGDRGQGNTEAFF.